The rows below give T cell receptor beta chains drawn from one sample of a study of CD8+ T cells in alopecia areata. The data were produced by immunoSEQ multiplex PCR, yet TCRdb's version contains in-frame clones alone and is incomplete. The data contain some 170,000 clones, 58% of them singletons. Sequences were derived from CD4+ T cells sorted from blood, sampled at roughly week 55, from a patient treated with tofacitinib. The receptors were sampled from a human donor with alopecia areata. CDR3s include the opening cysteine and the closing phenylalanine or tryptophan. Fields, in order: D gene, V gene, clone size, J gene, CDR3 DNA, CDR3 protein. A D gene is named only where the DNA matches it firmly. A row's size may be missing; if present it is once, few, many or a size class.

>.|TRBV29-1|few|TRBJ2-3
TGCAGCGTCTCGTCCCTGGCCACAGATACGCAGTATTTT
CSVSSLATDTQYF
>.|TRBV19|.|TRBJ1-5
TGTGCCAGTGGAGACCAGAGGGATCAGCCCCAGCATTTT
CASGDQRDQPQHF
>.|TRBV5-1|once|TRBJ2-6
TGCGCCAGCAGCTTGTGGGCAAAGAGCTCTGGGGCCAACGTCCTGACTTTC
CASSLWAKSSGANVLTF
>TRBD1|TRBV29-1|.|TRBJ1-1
TGCAGCGTCCGAGGGACAGGACTTACCACTGAAGCTTTCTTT
CSVRGTGLTTEAFF
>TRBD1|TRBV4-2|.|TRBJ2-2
TGTGCCAGCAGCCAAGATTTCGCCAGGGGGCCCACCGGGGAGCTGTTTTTT
CASSQDFARGPTGELFF
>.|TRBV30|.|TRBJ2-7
TGTGCCTGGAGCGACAGAACCTACGAGCAGTACTTC
CAWSDRTYEQYF
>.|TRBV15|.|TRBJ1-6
TGTGCCACCAGCAGAGAAGTTTCGCATAATTCACCCCTCCACTTT
CATSREVSHNSPLHF
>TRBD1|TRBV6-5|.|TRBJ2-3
TGTGCCAGCAGGGAGACAGGGGCAGATACGCAGTATTTT
CASRETGADTQYF
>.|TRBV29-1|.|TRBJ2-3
TGCAGCGGCCGGAGGGGCGAGTGGCTCACAGATACGCAGTATTTT
CSGRRGEWLTDTQYF
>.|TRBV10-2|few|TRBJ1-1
TGCGCCAGCAGCCCCCAGGGTCTGGTCTCAACTGAAGCTTTCTTT
CASSPQGLVSTEAFF
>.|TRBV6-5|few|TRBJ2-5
TGTGCCAGCAGTCGTCGACGGGAGCAAGAGACCCAGTACTTC
CASSRRREQETQYF
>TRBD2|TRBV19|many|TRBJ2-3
TGTCGTAGCGGGGGGGCGCAAAGCACAGATACGCAGTATTTT
CRSGGAQSTDTQYF
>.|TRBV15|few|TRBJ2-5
TGTGCCACCAGCAGGGACAGTTTCGGCCCTTGGGAGACCCAGTACTTC
CATSRDSFGPWETQYF
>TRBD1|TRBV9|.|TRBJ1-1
TGTGCCAGCAGCCCACAGGGGCGATTTAACACTGAAGCTTTCTTT
CASSPQGRFNTEAFF
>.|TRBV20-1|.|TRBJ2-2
TGCAGTGCTCTCTACACCGGGGAGCTGTTTTTT
CSALYTGELFF
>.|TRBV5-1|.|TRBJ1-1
TGCGCCAGCCGCTACGAGACTGAAGCTTTCTTT
CASRYETEAFF
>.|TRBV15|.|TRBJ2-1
TGTGCCACCAGAAGTGCAGCAAGCTACAATGAGCAGTTCTTC
CATRSAASYNEQFF
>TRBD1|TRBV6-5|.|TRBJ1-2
TGTGCCAGCAGTTACGCTCAGGGGGCGCAGGATGGCTACACCTTC
CASSYAQGAQDGYTF
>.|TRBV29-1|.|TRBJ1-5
TGCAGCGCCCGGACAGAAAGCAATCAGCCCCAGCATTTT
CSARTESNQPQHF
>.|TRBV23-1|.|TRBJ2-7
TGCGCCAGCAGTCAACTAATTCGGACAGTCCTATCCTACGAGCAGTACTTC
CASSQLIRTVLSYEQYF
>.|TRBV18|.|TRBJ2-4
TGTGCCAGCTCACCACTCGGGCAGACACTAGCCAAAAACATTCAGTACTTC
CASSPLGQTLAKNIQYF
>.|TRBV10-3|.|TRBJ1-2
TGTGCCATCAACTCCCCAGGGGACTATGGCTACACCTTC
CAINSPGDYGYTF
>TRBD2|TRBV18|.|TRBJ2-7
TGTGCCAGCTCACCCACGGGGGGTGTGTACGAGCAGTACTTC
CASSPTGGVYEQYF
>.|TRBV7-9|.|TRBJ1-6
TGTGCCAGCAGCTTACCGGGTTCACCCCTCCACTTT
CASSLPGSPLHF
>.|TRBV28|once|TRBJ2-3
TGTGCCAGCAGTACACCGAGCACAGATACGCAGTATTTT
CASSTPSTDTQYF
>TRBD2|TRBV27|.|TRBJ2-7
TGTGCCAGCGGACCTCTAGCGGGGGGTTCCTACGAGCAGTACTTC
CASGPLAGGSYEQYF
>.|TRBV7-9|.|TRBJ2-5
TGTGCCGTCACGGGGGAGACTTTCGGGGAGACCCAGTACTTC
CAVTGETFGETQYF
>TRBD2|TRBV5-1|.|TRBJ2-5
TGCGCCAGCAGCTTGGCACCAGCGGGGGGGCAAGAGACCCAGTACTTC
CASSLAPAGGQETQYF
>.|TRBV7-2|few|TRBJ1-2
TGTGCCAGCAGACAGACGGGAGCTCCCAACTATGGCTACACCTTC
CASRQTGAPNYGYTF
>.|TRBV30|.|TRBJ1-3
TGTGCCGGTTGGGGCAACGCGTTCTCTGGAAACACCATATATTTT
CAGWGNAFSGNTIYF
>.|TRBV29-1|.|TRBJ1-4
TGCAGCGTTGTGAGGGCTAATGAAAAACTGTTTTTT
CSVVRANEKLFF
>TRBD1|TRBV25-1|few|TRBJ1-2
TGTGCCAGCAGTGAAGACAGGGCCAAACGGACAGTCGACTATGGCTACACCTTC
CASSEDRAKRTVDYGYTF
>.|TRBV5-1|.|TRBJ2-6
TGCGCCAGCAGCTTGAGCGCACCTGGGGCCAACGTCCTGACTTTC
CASSLSAPGANVLTF
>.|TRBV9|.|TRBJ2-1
TGTGCCAGCAGCGTAGCGGGGGCTGGGGTCTACAATGAGCAGTTCTTC
CASSVAGAGVYNEQFF
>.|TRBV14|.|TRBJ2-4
TGTGCCAGCAGCCAAGGAAAAGGAAACATTCAGTACTTC
CASSQGKGNIQYF
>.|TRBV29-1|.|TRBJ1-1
TGCAGCGTTGCGGGGGCTATGAACACTGAAGCTTTCTTT
CSVAGAMNTEAFF
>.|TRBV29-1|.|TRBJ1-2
TGCAGCGTTGAATACGGATATGGCTACACCTTC
CSVEYGYGYTF
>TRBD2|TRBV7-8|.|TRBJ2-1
TGTGCCAGCAGCCCCCCTCGACTAGCGGGGATTGGGTCCTACAATGAGCAGTTCTTC
CASSPPRLAGIGSYNEQFF
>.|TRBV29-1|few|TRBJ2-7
TGCAGCGTTGTCTCCACCTACGAGCAGTACTTC
CSVVSTYEQYF
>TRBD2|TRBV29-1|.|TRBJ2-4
TGCAGCGTTGAAGCCCAGCGGGGGGCCCACATTCAGTACTTC
CSVEAQRGAHIQYF
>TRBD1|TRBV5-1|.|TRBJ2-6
TGCGCCAGCAGCTTAACGACAGGGCCTGGGGCCAACGTCCTGACTTTC
CASSLTTGPGANVLTF
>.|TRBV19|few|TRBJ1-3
TGTGCCAGTAGGACTGCTGGAAACACCATATATTTT
CASRTAGNTIYF
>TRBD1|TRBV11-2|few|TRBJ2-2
TGTGCCAGCAGCAAGGGACAGGGCGGCACCGGGGAGCTGTTTTTT
CASSKGQGGTGELFF
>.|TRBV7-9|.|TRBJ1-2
TGTGCCAGCAGCTGGTCGGATGGCTACACCTTC
CASSWSDGYTF
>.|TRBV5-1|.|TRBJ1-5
TGCGCCAGCAGCTTGAGGTCAGGGGACGATCAGCCCCAGCATTTT
CASSLRSGDDQPQHF
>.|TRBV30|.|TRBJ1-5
TGTGCCTGGAGTGTAAATCGGCAGAGGATTGGGCAGCAGCCCCAGCATTTT
CAWSVNRQRIGQQPQHF
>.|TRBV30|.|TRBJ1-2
TGTGCCTGGAGTGTACGACGACAGACGATTTCTAACTATGGCTACACCTTC
CAWSVRRQTISNYGYTF
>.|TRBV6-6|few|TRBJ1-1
TGTGCCAGCAGTTACGGGGGGCTCGGCACTGAAGCTTTCTTT
CASSYGGLGTEAFF
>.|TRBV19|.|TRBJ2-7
TGTGCCAGTAGTATATTCTCCGGGGGAAACTACGAGCAGTACTTC
CASSIFSGGNYEQYF
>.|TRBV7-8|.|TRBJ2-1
TGTGCCAGCAGCTTATACGCTAGCTTGGGGAATGAGCAGTTCTTC
CASSLYASLGNEQFF
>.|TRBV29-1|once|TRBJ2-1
TGCAGCGTTATAGGGAATGAGCAGTTCTTC
CSVIGNEQFF
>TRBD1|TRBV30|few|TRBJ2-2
TGTGCCTGGAGTGTACTGGACAGGGTAGCCGGGGAGCTGTTTTTT
CAWSVLDRVAGELFF
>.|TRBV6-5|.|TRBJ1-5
TGTGCCAGCAGTTACGTGCCGAATCAGCCCCAGCATTTT
CASSYVPNQPQHF
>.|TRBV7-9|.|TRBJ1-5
TGTGCCAGCAGCCCGCTCCCGGGGGCAGGGACTCAGCCCCAGCATTTT
CASSPLPGAGTQPQHF
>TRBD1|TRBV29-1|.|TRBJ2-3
TGCAGCGTCGACAGGGGGCACACAGATACGCAGTATTTT
CSVDRGHTDTQYF
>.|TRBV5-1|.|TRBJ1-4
TGCGCCAGCAGCTTCTCCCATGGGGCTAATGAAAAACTGTTTTTT
CASSFSHGANEKLFF
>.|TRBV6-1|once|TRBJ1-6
TGTGCCAGCCCGCTGGCCTCCCACTTT
CASPLASHF
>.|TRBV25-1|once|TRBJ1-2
TGTGCCAGCAGTGACCCCGGGGCAGGGCGTGGCTACACCTTC
CASSDPGAGRGYTF
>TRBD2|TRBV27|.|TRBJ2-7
TGTGCCAGCAGTTATCGACTAGCATACGAGCAGTACTTC
CASSYRLAYEQYF